This passage covers 9 T cell receptor beta chains from one sample sequenced in a study of radiotherapy plus CTLA-4 blockade in lung cancer. Clones were sequenced by immunoSEQ multiplex PCR, and TCRdb holds only the in-frame ones, with some missing. In the table there are some 64,000 clones, about 80% of which are singletons. Sequencing used peripheral blood, obtained from a patient treated with radiotherapy plus ipilimumab. The source of these receptors is a human donor with non-small cell lung cancer who had a complete response to radiotherapy plus ipilimumab.

J is TRBJ2-7 and V is TRBV6-5; D remains ambiguous. Trimming took off 1 base at V and 3 bases at J, with 13 bases between the two ends. CDR1 is MNHEY and CDR2 is SVGAGI in the germline V gene. CDR3 length: 15 residues. CDR3 nucleotides: TGTGCCAGCAGTTACTGGGGAAATGAGGTCTACGAGCAGTACTTC. Translated, it gives CASSYWGNEVYEQYF.

The chain recombines TRBV9 with TRBJ2-1, with TRBD2 matching 8 bases. The CDR3 has 17 residues. CDR1 and CDR2 (germline): SGDLS, YYNGEE. With 1 base clipped from V and 2 bases from J, the junction kept 8 bases outside the gene matches. The CDR3 region is CASSVSGAGVAYNEQFF. CDR3 coding DNA: TGTGCCAGCAGCGTAAGTGGAGCGGGAGTCGCCTACAATGAGCAGTTCTTC.

This CDR3 reads CASSTGGPGIYEKLFF. The CDR3 nucleotides are TGTGCCAGCAGCACGGGAGGCCCGGGCATATATGAAAAACTGTTTTTT. V and J are TRBV11-1 and TRBJ1-4, with unresolved D. Germline CDR1 is SGHAT and CDR2 is FQDESV (reference sequence). The CDR3 covers 16 residues. The V end lost 5 bases, the J end lost 6 bases, and 19 bases lay between the germline ends.

CDR3 nucleotide sequence: TGTGCCAGCAGCTTGGTCGATGGCAATGAGCAGTTCTTC. Protein product: CASSLVDGNEQFF. This chain joins TRBV5-4 and TRBJ2-1, with D uncertain. V was trimmed by 0 bases and J by 6 bases, leaving 7 bases between them. The CDR3 contains 13 residues. Germline V CDR1 and CDR2: SGHNT, YYREEE (reference sequence).

V usage is TRBV10-1 and J usage is TRBJ2-3; TRBD1 or TRBD2 may be the D gene (5 bases each). Germline lookup yields CDR1 WNHNN and CDR2 SYGVQD (reference sequence). The CDR3 is 13 amino acids. Trimming took off 6 bases at V and 5 bases at J, with 12 bases between the two ends. DNA for the CDR3: TGCGCCAGCAGGGACCGGGACGAAGATACGCAGTATTTT. It translates to CASRDRDEDTQYF.

This clone has only one observation. The rearrangement joins TRBV6-5 to TRBJ1-1; D perhaps matches TRBD1 (5 bases). The V end lost 6 bases, the J end lost 1 base, and 15 bases lay between the germline ends. CDR1 is MNHEY, CDR2 SVGAGI, per germline. This CDR3 region has 15 residues. The CDR3 region has the DNA TGTGCCAGCAGGTTACTACGACAGAAGAACACTGAAGCTTTCTTT. This codes for CASRLLRQKNTEAFF.

This chain connects TRBV6-6 to TRBJ2-3; D ambiguous. This CDR3 is 13 amino acids long. The germline V gene has CDR1 MNHNY and CDR2 SVGAGI (reference sequence). V shed 2 bases and J shed 5 bases, with 8 bases lying between them. In DNA, the CDR3 is TGTGCCAGCAGTTACGGCCCTGAAGATACGCAGTATTTT. Translation: CASSYGPEDTQYF.

The genes are TRBV10-1 and TRBJ1-2, with TRBD1 identical over 8 bases. Germline CDR1 and CDR2: WNHNN and SYGVQD (reference sequence). V shed 5 bases, J shed 1 base, and the junction held 18 bases outside the gene matches. CDR3 length: 19 residues. CDR3 bases: TGCGCCAGCAGTAGACCCAACCCTTGGACAGGGCCCTTTAACTATGGCTACACCTTC. Translation: CASSRPNPWTGPFNYGYTF.

The chain couples TRBV2 to TRBJ1-6, with a possible D match to TRBD1 (6 bases). Looked up from germline, CDR1 is SNHLY and CDR2 is FYNNEI. Trimming took off 4 bases at V and 7 bases at J, with 14 bases between the two ends. This CDR3 is 15 amino acids long. CDR3 sequence: CASSGGQGKNSPLHF. In DNA, the CDR3 is TGTGCCAGCAGTGGAGGGCAGGGGAAGAATTCACCCCTCCACTTT.